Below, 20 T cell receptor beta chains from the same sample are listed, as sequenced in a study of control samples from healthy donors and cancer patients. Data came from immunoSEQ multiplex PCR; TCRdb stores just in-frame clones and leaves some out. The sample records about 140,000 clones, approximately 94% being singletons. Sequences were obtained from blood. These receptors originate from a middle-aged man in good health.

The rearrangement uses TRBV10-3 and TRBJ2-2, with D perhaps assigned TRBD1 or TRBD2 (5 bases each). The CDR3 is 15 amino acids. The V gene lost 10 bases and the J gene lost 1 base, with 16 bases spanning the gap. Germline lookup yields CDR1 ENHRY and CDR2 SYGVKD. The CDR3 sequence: CATRDGAENTGELFF. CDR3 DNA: TGTGCCACCCGGGACGGCGCCGAGAACACCGGGGAGCTGTTTTTT.

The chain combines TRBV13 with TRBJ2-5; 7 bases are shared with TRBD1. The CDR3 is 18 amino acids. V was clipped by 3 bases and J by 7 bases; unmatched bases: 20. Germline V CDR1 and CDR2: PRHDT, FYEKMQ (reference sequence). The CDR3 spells CASSLTGWDTTDWGTQYF. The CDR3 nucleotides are TGTGCCAGCAGCTTGACAGGGTGGGACACCACGGATTGGGGGACCCAGTACTTC.

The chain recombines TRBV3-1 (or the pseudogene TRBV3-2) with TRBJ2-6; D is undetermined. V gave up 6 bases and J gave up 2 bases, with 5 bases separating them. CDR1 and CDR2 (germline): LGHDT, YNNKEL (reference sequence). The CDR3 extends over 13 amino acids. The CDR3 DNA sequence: TGTGCCAGCAGTGGCCCTGGGGCCAACGTCCTGACTTTC. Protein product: CASSGPGANVLTF.

The CDR3 region has the DNA TGTGCCAGCAGCTGGGGGGGAACTCCGGGCTCCAACGAAGCTTTCTTT. Its protein is CASSWGGTPGSNEAFF. The genes are TRBV7-9 and TRBJ1-1; tentative D call: TRBD1 (5 bases). V was shortened by 4 bases and J by 8 bases, with 23 bases between the two germline ends. This CDR3 has 16 residues. Germline V gene sequence: CDR1 SEHNR, CDR2 FQNEAQ (reference sequence).

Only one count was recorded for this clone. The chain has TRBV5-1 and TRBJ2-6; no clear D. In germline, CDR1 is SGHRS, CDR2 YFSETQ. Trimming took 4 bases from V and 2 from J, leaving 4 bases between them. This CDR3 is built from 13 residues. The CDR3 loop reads CASSQTGANVLTF. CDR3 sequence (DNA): TGCGCCAGCAGCCAAACTGGGGCCAACGTCCTGACTTTC.

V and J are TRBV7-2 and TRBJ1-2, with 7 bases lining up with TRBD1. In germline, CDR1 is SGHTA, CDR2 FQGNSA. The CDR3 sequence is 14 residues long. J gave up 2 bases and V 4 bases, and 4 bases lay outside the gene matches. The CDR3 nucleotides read TGTGCCAGCAGCTCTAAGACAGGGAACTATGGCTACACCTTC. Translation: CASSSKTGNYGYTF.

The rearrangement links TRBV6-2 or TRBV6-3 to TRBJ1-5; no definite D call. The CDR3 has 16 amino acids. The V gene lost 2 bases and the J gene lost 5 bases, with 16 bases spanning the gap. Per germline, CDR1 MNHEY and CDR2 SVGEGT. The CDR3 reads CASSYPSRVGHQPQHF. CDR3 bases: TGTGCCAGCAGTTACCCCTCGAGGGTTGGTCATCAGCCCCAGCATTTT.

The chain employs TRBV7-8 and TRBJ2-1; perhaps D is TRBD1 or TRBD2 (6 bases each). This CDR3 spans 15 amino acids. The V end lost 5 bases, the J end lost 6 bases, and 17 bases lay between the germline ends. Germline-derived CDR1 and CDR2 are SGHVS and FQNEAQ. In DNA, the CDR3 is TGTGCCAGCAGCCCAGGAGGGGGTATTAGCAATGAGCAGTTCTTC. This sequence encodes CASSPGGGISNEQFF. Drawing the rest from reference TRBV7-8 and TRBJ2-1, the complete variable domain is GAGVSQSPRYKVAKRGQDVALRCDPISGHVSLFWYQQALGQGPEFLTYFQNEAQLDKSGLPSDRFFAERPEGSVSTLKIQRTQQEDSAVYLCASSPGGGISNEQFFGPGTRLTVL.

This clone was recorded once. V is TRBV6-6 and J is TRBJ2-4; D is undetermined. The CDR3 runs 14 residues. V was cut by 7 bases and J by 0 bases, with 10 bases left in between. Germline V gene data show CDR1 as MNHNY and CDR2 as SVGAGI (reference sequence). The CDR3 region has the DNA TGTGCCAGCACCCCAAACGTAGCCAAAAACATTCAGTACTTC. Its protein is CASTPNVAKNIQYF.

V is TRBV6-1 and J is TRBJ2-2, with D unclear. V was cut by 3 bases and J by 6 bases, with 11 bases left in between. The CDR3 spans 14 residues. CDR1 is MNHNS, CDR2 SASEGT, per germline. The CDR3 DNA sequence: TGTGCCAGCAGTGACAGGCCCCCGGCCGGGGAGCTGTTTTTT. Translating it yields CASSDRPPAGELFF.

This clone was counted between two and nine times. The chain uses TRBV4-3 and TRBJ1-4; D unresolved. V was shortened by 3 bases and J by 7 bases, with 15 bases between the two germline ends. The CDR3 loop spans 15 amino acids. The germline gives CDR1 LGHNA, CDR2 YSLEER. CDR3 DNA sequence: TGCGCCAGCAGCCAGCAGCGTCTCGGGAGTGAAAAACTGTTTTTT. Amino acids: CASSQQRLGSEKLFF.

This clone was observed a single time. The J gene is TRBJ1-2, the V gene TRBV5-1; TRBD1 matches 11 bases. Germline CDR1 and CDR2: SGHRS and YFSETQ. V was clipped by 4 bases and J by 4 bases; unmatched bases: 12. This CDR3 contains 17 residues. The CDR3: CASSPASGQGALYGYTF. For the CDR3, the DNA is TGCGCCAGCAGCCCCGCTTCCGGACAGGGGGCCCTCTATGGCTACACCTTC. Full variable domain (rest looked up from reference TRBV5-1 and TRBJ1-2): KAGVTQTPRYLIKTRGQQVTLSCSPISGHRSVSWYQQTPGQGLQFLFEYFSETQRNKGNFPGRFSGRQFSNSRSEMNVSTLELGDSALYLCASSPASGQGALYGYTFGSGTRLTVV.

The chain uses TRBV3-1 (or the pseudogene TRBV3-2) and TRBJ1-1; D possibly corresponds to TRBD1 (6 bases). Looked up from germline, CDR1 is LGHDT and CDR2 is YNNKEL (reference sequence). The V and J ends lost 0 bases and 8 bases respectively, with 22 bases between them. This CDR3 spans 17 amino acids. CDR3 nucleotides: TGTGCCAGCAGCCAAGACGCGGGAACAGGGTGGATCTGGGAAGCTTTCTTT. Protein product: CASSQDAGTGWIWEAFF.

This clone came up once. The CDR3 DNA reads as TGTGCCAGCAGCCAACCAGGGGGCGAATACGAGCAGTACTTC. Encoded protein: CASSQPGGEYEQYF. V gene TRBV3-1 (or the pseudogene TRBV3-2) combines with J gene TRBJ2-7, with 8 positions matching TRBD1. Germline trimming cut 2 bases from V and 4 bases from J; bases unmatched to any gene: 4. Germline CDR1 and CDR2: LGHDT and YNNKEL (reference sequence). The CDR3 has 14 residues.

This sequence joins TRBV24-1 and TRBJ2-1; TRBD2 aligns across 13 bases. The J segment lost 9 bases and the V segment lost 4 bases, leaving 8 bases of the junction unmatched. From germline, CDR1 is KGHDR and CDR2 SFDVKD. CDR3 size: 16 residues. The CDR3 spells CATSDPGTSGKFEQFF. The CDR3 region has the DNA TGTGCCACCAGTGACCCCGGGACTAGCGGGAAGTTTGAGCAGTTCTTC.

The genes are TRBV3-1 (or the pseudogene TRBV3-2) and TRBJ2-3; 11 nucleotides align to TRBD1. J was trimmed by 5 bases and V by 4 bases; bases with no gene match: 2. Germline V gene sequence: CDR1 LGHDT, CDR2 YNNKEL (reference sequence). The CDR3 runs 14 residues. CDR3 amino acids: CASSRTGGGDTQYF. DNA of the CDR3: TGTGCCAGCAGCCGGACAGGGGGCGGAGATACGCAGTATTTT.

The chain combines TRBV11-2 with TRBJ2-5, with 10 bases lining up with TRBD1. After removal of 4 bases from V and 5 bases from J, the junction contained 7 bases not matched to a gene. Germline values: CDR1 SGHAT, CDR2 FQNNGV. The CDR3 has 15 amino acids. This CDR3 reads CASSYRQGARETQYF. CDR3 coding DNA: TGTGCCAGCAGCTACCGACAGGGGGCGCGGGAGACCCAGTACTTC.

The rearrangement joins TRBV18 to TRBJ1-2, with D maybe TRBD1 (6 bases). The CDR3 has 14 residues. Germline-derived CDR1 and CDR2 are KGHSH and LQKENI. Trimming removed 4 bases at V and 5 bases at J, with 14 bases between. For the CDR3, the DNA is TGTGCCAGCTCACAGGGACAAAAAGCTTATGGCTACACCTTC. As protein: CASSQGQKAYGYTF.

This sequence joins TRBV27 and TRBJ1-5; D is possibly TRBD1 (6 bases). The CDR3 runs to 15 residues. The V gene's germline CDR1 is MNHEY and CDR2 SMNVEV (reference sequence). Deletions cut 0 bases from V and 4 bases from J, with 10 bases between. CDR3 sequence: CASSLSQGWNQPQHF. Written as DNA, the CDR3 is TGTGCCAGCAGTTTATCACAGGGTTGGAATCAGCCCCAGCATTTT.

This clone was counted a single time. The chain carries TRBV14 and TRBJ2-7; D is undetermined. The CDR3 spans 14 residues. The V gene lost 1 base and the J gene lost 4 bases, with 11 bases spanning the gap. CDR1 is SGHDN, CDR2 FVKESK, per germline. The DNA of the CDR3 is TGTGCCAGCAGCCAAGTTCTAGTCCCTTACGAGCAGTACTTC. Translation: CASSQVLVPYEQYF.